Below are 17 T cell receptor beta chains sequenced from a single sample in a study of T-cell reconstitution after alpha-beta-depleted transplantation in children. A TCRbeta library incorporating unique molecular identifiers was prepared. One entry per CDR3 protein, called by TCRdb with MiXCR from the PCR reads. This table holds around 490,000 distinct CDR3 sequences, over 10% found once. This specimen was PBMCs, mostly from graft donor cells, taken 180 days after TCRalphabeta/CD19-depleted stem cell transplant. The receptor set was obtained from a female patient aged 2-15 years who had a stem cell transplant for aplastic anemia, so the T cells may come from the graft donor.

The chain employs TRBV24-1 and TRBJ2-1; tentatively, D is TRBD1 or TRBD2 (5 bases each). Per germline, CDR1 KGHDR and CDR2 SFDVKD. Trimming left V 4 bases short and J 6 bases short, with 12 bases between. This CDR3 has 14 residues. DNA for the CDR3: TGTGCCACCAGTGACGGGGCGTTGGGCAATGAGCAGTTCTTC. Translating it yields CATSDGALGNEQFF.

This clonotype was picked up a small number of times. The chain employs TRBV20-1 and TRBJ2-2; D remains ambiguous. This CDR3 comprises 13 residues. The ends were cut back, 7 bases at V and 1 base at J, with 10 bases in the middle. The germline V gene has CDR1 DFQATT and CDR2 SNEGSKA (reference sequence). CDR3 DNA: TGCAGTGTGCTCTGGGAGAACACCGGGGAGCTGTTTTTT. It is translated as CSVLWENTGELFF.

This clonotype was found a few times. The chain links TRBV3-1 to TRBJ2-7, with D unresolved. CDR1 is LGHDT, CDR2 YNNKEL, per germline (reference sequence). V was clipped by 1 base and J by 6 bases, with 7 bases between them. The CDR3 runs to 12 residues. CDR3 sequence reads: CASSQGYSEQYF. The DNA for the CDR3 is TGTGCCAGCAGCCAAGGTTATTCCGAGCAGTACTTC.

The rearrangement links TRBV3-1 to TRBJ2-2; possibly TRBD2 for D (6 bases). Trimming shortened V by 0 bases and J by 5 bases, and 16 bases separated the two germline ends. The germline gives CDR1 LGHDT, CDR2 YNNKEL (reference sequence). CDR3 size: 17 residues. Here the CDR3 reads CASSQDLGGSSTGELFF. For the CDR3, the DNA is TGTGCCAGCAGCCAAGATCTAGGAGGGAGTTCAACCGGGGAGCTGTTTTTT. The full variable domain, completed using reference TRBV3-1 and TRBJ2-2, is DTAVSQTPKYLVTQMGNDKSIKCEQNLGHDTMYWYKQDSKKFLKIMFSYNNKELIINETVPNRFSPKSPDKAHLNLHINSLELGDSAVYFCASSQDLGGSSTGELFFGEGSRLTVL.

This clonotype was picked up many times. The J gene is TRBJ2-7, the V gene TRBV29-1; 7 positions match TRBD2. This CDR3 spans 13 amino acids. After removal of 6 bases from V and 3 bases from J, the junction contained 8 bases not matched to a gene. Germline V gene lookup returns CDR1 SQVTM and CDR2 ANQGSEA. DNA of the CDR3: TGCAGCGTAGGATTCAGGGAGGGCTACGAGCAGTACTTC. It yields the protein CSVGFREGYEQYF.

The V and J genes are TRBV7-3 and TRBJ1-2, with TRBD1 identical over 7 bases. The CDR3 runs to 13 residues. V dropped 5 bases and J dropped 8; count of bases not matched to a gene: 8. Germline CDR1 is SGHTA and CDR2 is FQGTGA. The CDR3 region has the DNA TGTGCCAGCAGCGATCGACAGGGCGGGGGCTACACCTTC. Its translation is CASSDRQGGGYTF.

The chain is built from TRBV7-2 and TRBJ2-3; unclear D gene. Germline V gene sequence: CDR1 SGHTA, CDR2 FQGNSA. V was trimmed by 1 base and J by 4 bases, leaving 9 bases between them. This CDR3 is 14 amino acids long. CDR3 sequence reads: CASSLVSIADTQYF. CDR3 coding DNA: TGTGCCAGCAGCTTAGTTTCCATCGCAGATACGCAGTATTTT.

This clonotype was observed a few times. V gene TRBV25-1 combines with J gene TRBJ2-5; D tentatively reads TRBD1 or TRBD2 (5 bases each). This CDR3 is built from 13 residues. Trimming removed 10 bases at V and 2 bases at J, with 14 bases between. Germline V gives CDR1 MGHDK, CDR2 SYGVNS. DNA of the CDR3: TGTGCCACTTCACGGGGCCCACAAGAGACCCAGTACTTC. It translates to CATSRGPQETQYF.

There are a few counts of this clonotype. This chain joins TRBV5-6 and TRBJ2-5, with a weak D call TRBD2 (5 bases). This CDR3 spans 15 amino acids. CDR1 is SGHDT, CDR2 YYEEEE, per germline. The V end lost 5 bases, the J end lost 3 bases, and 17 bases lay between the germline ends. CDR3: CASRQIAVEEETQYF. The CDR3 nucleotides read TGTGCCAGCAGACAGATCGCGGTGGAGGAAGAGACCCAGTACTTC. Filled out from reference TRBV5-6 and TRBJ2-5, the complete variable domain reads DAGVTQSPTHLIKTRGQQVTLRCSPKSGHDTVSWYQQALGQGPQFIFQYYEEEERQRGNFPDRFSGHQFPNYSSELNVNALLLGDSALYLCASRQIAVEEETQYFGPGTRLLVL.

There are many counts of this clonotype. CDR3 coding DNA: TGTGCCAGCAGCGGGGGGGATGGGGTTGGCGAGCAGTACGTC. As protein: CASSGGDGVGEQYV. The chain combines TRBV5-5 with TRBJ2-7, with 7 positions matching TRBD2. V dropped 4 bases and J dropped 6; count of bases not matched to a gene: 10. Germline V gives CDR1 SGHKS, CDR2 YYEKEE (reference sequence). The CDR3 contains 14 residues.

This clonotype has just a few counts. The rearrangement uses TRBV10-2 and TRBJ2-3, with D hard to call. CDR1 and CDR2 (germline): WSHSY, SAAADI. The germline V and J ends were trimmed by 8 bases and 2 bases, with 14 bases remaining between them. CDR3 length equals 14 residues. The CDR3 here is CASHKISLTDTQYF. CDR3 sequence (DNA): TGCGCCAGCCACAAGATCAGCCTCACAGATACGCAGTATTTT.

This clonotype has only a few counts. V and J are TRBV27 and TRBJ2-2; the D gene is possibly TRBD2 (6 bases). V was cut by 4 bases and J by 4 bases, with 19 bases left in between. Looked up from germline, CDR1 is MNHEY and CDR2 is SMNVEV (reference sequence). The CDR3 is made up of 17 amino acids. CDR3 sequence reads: CASSYRDFRQGTGELFF. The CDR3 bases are TGTGCCAGCAGTTATCGGGACTTCCGTCAGGGCACCGGGGAGCTGTTTTTT.

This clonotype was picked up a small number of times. The CDR3 here is CASSRQGTGNTEAFF. The CDR3 DNA reads TGTGCCAGCAGTCGGCAGGGGACTGGGAACACTGAAGCTTTCTTT. The chain recombines TRBV6-2 or TRBV6-3 with TRBJ1-1, with D possibly being TRBD1 (6 bases). Trimming stripped 5 bases from V and 1 base from J, with 14 bases between. This CDR3 spans 15 amino acids. The germline gives CDR1 MNHEY, CDR2 SVGEGT.

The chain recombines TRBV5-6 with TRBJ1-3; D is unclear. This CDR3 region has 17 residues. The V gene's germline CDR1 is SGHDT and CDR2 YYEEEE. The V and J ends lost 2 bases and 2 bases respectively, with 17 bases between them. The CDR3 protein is CASSFSSLLVAGNTIYF. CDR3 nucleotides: TGTGCCAGCAGCTTTAGTTCCCTTCTGGTCGCTGGAAACACCATATATTTT.

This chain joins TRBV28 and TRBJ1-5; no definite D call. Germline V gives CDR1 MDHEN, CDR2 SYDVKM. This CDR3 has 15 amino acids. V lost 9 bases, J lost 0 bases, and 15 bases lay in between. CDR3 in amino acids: CASTPYLYSNQPQHF. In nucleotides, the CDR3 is TGTGCCAGTACCCCTTACCTATATAGCAATCAGCCCCAGCATTTT.

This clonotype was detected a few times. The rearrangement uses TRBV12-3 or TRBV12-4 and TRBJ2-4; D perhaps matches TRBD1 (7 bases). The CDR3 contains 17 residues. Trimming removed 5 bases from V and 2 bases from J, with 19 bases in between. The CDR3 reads CASSPLGGGGPKNIQYF. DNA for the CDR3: TGTGCCAGCAGTCCCCTCGGAGGAGGGGGCCCCAAAAACATTCAGTACTTC.

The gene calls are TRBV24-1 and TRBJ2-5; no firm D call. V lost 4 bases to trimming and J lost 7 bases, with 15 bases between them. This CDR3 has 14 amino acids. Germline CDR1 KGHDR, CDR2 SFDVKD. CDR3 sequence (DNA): TGTGCCACCAGTGACTCCGCAAGGGTAAGGACCCAGTACTTC. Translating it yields CATSDSARVRTQYF.